Here is one T cell receptor (beta chain) with its context. The antigen is unknown. The sample comes from a study of cytotoxic CD8 clonotypes in ibrutinib-treated CLL. Study-wide background: Across samples, productive templates numbered a few hundred thousand and productive rearrangements reached over 90,000 on average.

For TCR beta libraries, approximately 2 micrograms of genomic DNA were obtained from cryopreserved PBMCs. Some clones are missing from TCRdb's copy, which holds only in-frame ones; the method was immunoSEQ multiplex PCR. This table has 150,000 to 200,000 clones, 70% to 90% appearing once. Whole-study results and caveats: The clonality went up when patients responded to ibrutinib and dropped back toward baseline at progression. Sampling times differed between sustained-remission and progressing patients.

The CDR3 spans 14 residues. Germline CDR1 and CDR2: LGHNT and FRNRAP. V was pared by 6 bases and J by 4 bases, with 7 bases of the junction left unmatched. This clonotype originated in a human donor with chronic lymphocytic leukemia. This material consisted of PBMCs, taken at disease progression, from a patient treated with ibrutinib. The genes are TRBV12-5 and TRBJ2-7; 9 nucleotides match TRBD2. In DNA form, the CDR3 reads TGTGCTAGTGGCCCCGTAGCGGGAGCTTACGAGCAGTACTTC. This translates into CASGPVAGAYEQYF.